A selection of T cell receptor beta chains follows, all from one sample in a study of blood T cell repertoires in COVID-19. Assay used: immunoSEQ multiplex PCR; TCRdb lists only in-frame clones, some missing. The sample comprises a few hundred thousand clones, 80% to 85% of which are singletons, and around 5% rests with the top ten. Material for sequencing was PBMCs or T cells enriched from blood (not recorded which). These receptors were collected from a woman between 50 and 59 years old who had recovered from COVID-19. Both conserved end residues are part of each CDR3. The order of the fields is D gene, V gene, clone size, J gene, CDR3 DNA, CDR3 protein. D genes are given only for firm matches. For some rows the clone size is stated as once, few or many, or as a class when expanded; others skip it.

d_call: NA; v_call: TRBV9; clone_size: NA; j_call: TRBJ2-1; cdr3_nt: TGTGCCAGCAGCGCTTTAGAGGGCTCCTACAATGAGCAGTTCTTC; cdr3_aa: CASSALEGSYNEQFF
d_call: NA; v_call: TRBV3-1/TRBV3-2; clone_size: NA; j_call: TRBJ1-1; cdr3_nt: TGTGCCAGCAGCCATAACGGGGGAAGCGGGACTGAAGCTTTCTTT; cdr3_aa: CASSHNGGSGTEAFF
d_call: NA; v_call: TRBV11-2; clone_size: NA; j_call: TRBJ1-3; cdr3_nt: TGTGCCAGCAGCTTAGCGGGGTGGTCTGGAAACACCATATATTTT; cdr3_aa: CASSLAGWSGNTIYF
d_call: NA; v_call: TRBV4-3; clone_size: NA; j_call: TRBJ1-5; cdr3_nt: TGCGCCAGCAGCCAAGAATACAGGGCAAATCAGCCCCAGCATTTT; cdr3_aa: CASSQEYRANQPQHF
d_call: TRBD1; v_call: TRBV20-1; clone_size: NA; j_call: TRBJ1-1; cdr3_nt: TGCAGTCAGGGGGGGAACACTGAAGCTTTCTTT; cdr3_aa: CSQGGNTEAFF
d_call: NA; v_call: TRBV7-2; clone_size: once; j_call: TRBJ1-2; cdr3_nt: TGTGCCAGCAGCTTAGGATGGGGGGGGTTGAACTATGGCTACACCTTC; cdr3_aa: CASSLGWGGLNYGYTF
d_call: TRBD1; v_call: TRBV5-1; clone_size: NA; j_call: TRBJ2-1; cdr3_nt: TGCGCCAGCAGCTCGACAGGGGACCCCTACAATGAGCAGTTCTTC; cdr3_aa: CASSSTGDPYNEQFF
d_call: NA; v_call: TRBV7-8; clone_size: NA; j_call: TRBJ1-1; cdr3_nt: TGTGCCAGCAGCCCCCTCTGGGGTAGCGACACTGAAGCTTTCTTT; cdr3_aa: CASSPLWGSDTEAFF
d_call: NA; v_call: TRBV28; clone_size: NA; j_call: TRBJ1-1; cdr3_nt: TGTGCCAGCAGTTTATCAGTAACTGAAGCTTTCTTT; cdr3_aa: CASSLSVTEAFF
d_call: NA; v_call: TRBV30; clone_size: NA; j_call: TRBJ1-1; cdr3_nt: TGTGCCTGGATGACAGGGAACACTGAAGCTTTCTTT; cdr3_aa: CAWMTGNTEAFF
d_call: NA; v_call: TRBV12-3/TRBV12-4; clone_size: NA; j_call: TRBJ2-3; cdr3_nt: TGTGCCAGCAGTCAGTTAGATACGCAGTATTTT; cdr3_aa: CASSQLDTQYF
d_call: TRBD1; v_call: TRBV12-3/TRBV12-4; clone_size: NA; j_call: TRBJ2-7; cdr3_nt: TGTGCCAGCAGTTCCAGGACAGGGGTCGAGCAGTACTTC; cdr3_aa: CASSSRTGVEQYF
d_call: NA; v_call: TRBV20-1; clone_size: NA; j_call: TRBJ2-3; cdr3_nt: TGCAGTGCTAGTGACAGTTCCCGCACAGATACGCAGTATTTT; cdr3_aa: CSASDSSRTDTQYF
d_call: TRBD1; v_call: TRBV2; clone_size: NA; j_call: TRBJ1-2; cdr3_nt: TGTGCCAGCATTGATGGGGGGACAGCCTACTATGGCTACACCTTC; cdr3_aa: CASIDGGTAYYGYTF
d_call: NA; v_call: TRBV12-3/TRBV12-4; clone_size: NA; j_call: TRBJ2-7; cdr3_nt: TGTGCCAGCAGTTCGGGTGGTGGACTACAGTACTTC; cdr3_aa: CASSSGGGLQYF
d_call: NA; v_call: TRBV7-9; clone_size: once; j_call: TRBJ2-7; cdr3_nt: TGTGCCAGCAGTCCCGGGACATTTTACGAGCAGTACTTC; cdr3_aa: CASSPGTFYEQYF
d_call: TRBD1; v_call: TRBV5-1; clone_size: NA; j_call: TRBJ1-4; cdr3_nt: TGCGCCAGCAGCTTGGAGGGGACAGGGACCGAAAAACTGTTTTTT; cdr3_aa: CASSLEGTGTEKLFF
d_call: TRBD2; v_call: TRBV7-3; clone_size: NA; j_call: TRBJ2-1; cdr3_nt: TGTGCCAGCAGCCCCCGGGGCCTAGCGGGGCGCTCCTACAATGAGCAGTTCTTC; cdr3_aa: CASSPRGLAGRSYNEQFF
d_call: NA; v_call: TRBV6-5; clone_size: NA; j_call: TRBJ2-1; cdr3_nt: TGTGCCAGCAGACTCGGAGGGAGCTCCTACAATGAGCAGTTCTTC; cdr3_aa: CASRLGGSSYNEQFF
d_call: NA; v_call: TRBV5-1; clone_size: NA; j_call: TRBJ2-3; cdr3_nt: TGCGCCAGCAGCTTAAGGCCCCTAGCGACCCTGGGCACAGATACGCAGTATTTT; cdr3_aa: CASSLRPLATLGTDTQYF
d_call: TRBD1; v_call: TRBV5-4; clone_size: NA; j_call: TRBJ2-3; cdr3_nt: TGTGCCAGCAGCCGAACAGGGACAGCCACAGATACGCAGTATTTT; cdr3_aa: CASSRTGTATDTQYF
d_call: TRBD1; v_call: TRBV12-3/TRBV12-4; clone_size: NA; j_call: TRBJ1-2; cdr3_nt: TGTGCCAGCAGGGGGGACAGCTATGGCTACACCTTC; cdr3_aa: CASRGDSYGYTF
d_call: NA; v_call: TRBV7-2; clone_size: NA; j_call: TRBJ2-3; cdr3_nt: TGTGCCAGCAGCTTAGTCTCAGGGGACACAGATACGCAGTATTTT; cdr3_aa: CASSLVSGDTDTQYF
d_call: NA; v_call: TRBV5-6; clone_size: NA; j_call: TRBJ2-5; cdr3_nt: TGTGCCAGCAGCTTGGCGGCAGGGGATCAAGAGACCCAGTACTTC; cdr3_aa: CASSLAAGDQETQYF
d_call: TRBD1; v_call: TRBV6-6; clone_size: NA; j_call: TRBJ1-4; cdr3_nt: TGTGCCAGCGGTGACAGGGGGCGGGTTGAAAAACTGTTTTTT; cdr3_aa: CASGDRGRVEKLFF
d_call: TRBD1; v_call: TRBV5-4; clone_size: NA; j_call: TRBJ1-3; cdr3_nt: TGTGCCAGCAGCTTGGGACAGGGGGTAGGAAACACCATATATTTT; cdr3_aa: CASSLGQGVGNTIYF
d_call: TRBD1; v_call: TRBV11-2; clone_size: many; j_call: TRBJ2-7; cdr3_nt: TGTGCCAGCAGCTTAGAGCCGGGACAGGGAATCGAGCAGTACTTC; cdr3_aa: CASSLEPGQGIEQYF
d_call: NA; v_call: TRBV30; clone_size: NA; j_call: TRBJ1-3; cdr3_nt: TGTGCCTGGTGTGAGCCTTACTCTGGAAACACCATATATTTT; cdr3_aa: CAWCEPYSGNTIYF
d_call: NA; v_call: TRBV5-4; clone_size: NA; j_call: TRBJ1-2; cdr3_nt: TGTGCCAGCAGCTTAAACACAGGCCTCGGCTACACCTTC; cdr3_aa: CASSLNTGLGYTF
d_call: NA; v_call: TRBV3-1/TRBV3-2; clone_size: NA; j_call: TRBJ1-1; cdr3_nt: TGTGCCAGCAGCCAAGTCCAGGGGAACACTGAAGCTTTCTTT; cdr3_aa: CASSQVQGNTEAFF
d_call: NA; v_call: TRBV15; clone_size: NA; j_call: TRBJ1-1; cdr3_nt: TGTGCCACCAGCAGAGATGAGGCCCGGTTGAACACTGAAGCTTTCTTT; cdr3_aa: CATSRDEARLNTEAFF
d_call: TRBD1; v_call: TRBV19; clone_size: NA; j_call: TRBJ1-2; cdr3_nt: TGTGCCAGTAGCCTCTGGGGACAGGGAAAGGGCTACACCTTC; cdr3_aa: CASSLWGQGKGYTF